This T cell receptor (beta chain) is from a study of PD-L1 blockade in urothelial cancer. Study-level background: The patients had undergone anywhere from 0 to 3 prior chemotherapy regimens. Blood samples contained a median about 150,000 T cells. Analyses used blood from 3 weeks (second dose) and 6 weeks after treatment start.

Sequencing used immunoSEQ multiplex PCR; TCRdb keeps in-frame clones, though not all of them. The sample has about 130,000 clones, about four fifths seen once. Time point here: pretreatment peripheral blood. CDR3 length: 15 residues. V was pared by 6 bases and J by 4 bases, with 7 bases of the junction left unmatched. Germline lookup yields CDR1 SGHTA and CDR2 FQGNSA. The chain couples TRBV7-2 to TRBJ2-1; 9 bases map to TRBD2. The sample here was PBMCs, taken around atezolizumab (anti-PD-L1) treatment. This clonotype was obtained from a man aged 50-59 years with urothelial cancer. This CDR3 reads CASSFSGRSYNEQFF. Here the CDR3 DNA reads TGTGCCAGCAGTTTTAGCGGGAGAAGTTACAATGAGCAGTTCTTC.